Each of the 31 T cell receptor beta chains below was sequenced from the same sample in a study of OX40 agonist ivuxolimab in advanced cancers. The method was immunoSEQ multiplex PCR; TCRdb's version includes in-frame clones alone and lacks a portion of them. The sample gives tens of thousands of clones, around 86% of which show up once; roughly 0.99% is in the top ten. Specimen: CD4+ or CD8+ T cells sorted from blood, collected in a trial of the OX40 agonist ivuxolimab. The source is an adult with an advanced solid tumor such as melanoma, head and neck, liver or kidney cancer.

The chain combines TRBV9 with TRBJ1-1, with unresolved D. The CDR3 contains 14 residues. Trimming took 2 bases from V and 4 from J, leaving 12 bases between them. Germline V gene lookup returns CDR1 SGDLS and CDR2 YYNGEE. The CDR3 loop is CASSVSGQGTEAFF. The CDR3 DNA reads TGTGCCAGCAGCGTTTCCGGGCAAGGCACTGAAGCTTTCTTT.

The V and J genes are TRBV2 and TRBJ1-5; D call uncertain. Germline V CDR1 and CDR2: SNHLY, FYNNEI. Trimming cost V 3 bases and J 0 bases, with 9 bases left between them. The CDR3 has 15 residues. CDR3 amino acids: CASSETNYSNQPQHF. In DNA form, the CDR3 reads TGTGCCAGCAGTGAGACAAATTATAGCAATCAGCCCCAGCATTTT.

This chain joins TRBV7-2 and TRBJ2-2; 9 bases are shared with TRBD2. Germline V gene data show CDR1 as SGHTA and CDR2 as FQGNSA. V trimming: 3 bases; J trimming: 7 bases; junction bases outside the gene matches: 6. This CDR3 region has 15 residues. The CDR3 bases are TGTGCCAGCAGCTTGGGGACTAGCCAGGGCGGGGAGCTGTTTTTT. It is translated as CASSLGTSQGGELFF.

The rearrangement uses TRBV19 and TRBJ1-1, with 11 positions matching TRBD1. Germline V CDR1 and CDR2: LNHDA, SQIVND (reference sequence). The CDR3 loop spans 16 amino acids. Trimming took 3 bases from V and 0 from J; bases not matched to a gene: 3. CDR3 sequence reads: CASSIRDRGVNTEAFF. CDR3 bases: TGTGCCAGTAGTATTCGGGACAGGGGGGTGAACACTGAAGCTTTCTTT.

The rearrangement joins TRBV9 to TRBJ2-1; 10 bases are shared with TRBD2. There are 16 residues in the CDR3. J gave up 4 bases and V 0 bases, and 4 bases lay outside the gene matches. Per the germline V gene, CDR1 is SGDLS and CDR2 is YYNGEE. The CDR3 region has the DNA TGTGCCAGCAGCGTAGACCAGCGGGAGGGTTACAATGAGCAGTTCTTC. Encoded protein: CASSVDQREGYNEQFF.

The chain joins TRBV27 to TRBJ1-2; TRBD1 is a possible D gene (5 bases). CDR3 length: 15 amino acids. Deletions cut 5 bases from V and 5 bases from J, with 18 bases between. Germline V gene lookup returns CDR1 MNHEY and CDR2 SMNVEV (reference sequence). In nucleotides, the CDR3 is TGTGCCAGCAGTGCCCCGGGGGGATCACAATATGGCTACACCTTC. Amino acids: CASSAPGGSQYGYTF.

V usage is TRBV6-1 and J usage is TRBJ2-1; 11 nucleotides match TRBD1. V was pared by 6 bases and J by 9 bases, with 7 bases of the junction left unmatched. This CDR3 is 14 amino acids long. CDR1 MNHNS and CDR2 SASEGT come from the germline V gene. Written as DNA, the CDR3 is TGTGCCAGCAGACAAGGACAGGGGGCAGTTGAGCAGTTCTTC. Residues: CASRQGQGAVEQFF.

This chain links TRBV6-1 with TRBJ1-5; D call uncertain. V was cut by 6 bases and J by 3 bases, with 9 bases left in between. The CDR3 has 13 amino acids. The V gene's germline CDR1 is MNHNS and CDR2 SASEGT. CDR3 coding DNA: TGTGCCAGCAGACAACAGAACAATCAGCCCCAGCATTTT. Translating it yields CASRQQNNQPQHF.

The V call is TRBV6-5, the J call TRBJ2-7, with 9 bases identical to TRBD1. Trimming removed 4 bases from V and 2 bases from J; junction bases left unmatched: 3. Germline V gene sequence: CDR1 MNHEY, CDR2 SVGAGI. The CDR3 is 14 residues long. CDR3 protein: CASSFGQGTYEQYF. For the CDR3, the DNA is TGTGCCAGCAGTTTCGGACAGGGGACCTACGAGCAGTACTTC.

This clone was picked up one time. V gene TRBV28 combines with J gene TRBJ2-7, with D perhaps matching TRBD1 (6 bases). The CDR3 length is 15 residues. Germline V lookup: CDR1 MDHEN, CDR2 SYDVKM. V was cut by 6 bases and J by 5 bases, with 20 bases left in between. The CDR3 sequence: CASSRHRVLGDEQYF. DNA of the CDR3: TGTGCCAGCAGCAGACACAGGGTGCTTGGGGACGAGCAGTACTTC.

The chain couples TRBV9 to TRBJ2-7, with a tentative D call TRBD2 (5 bases). The CDR3 covers 15 residues. V lost 1 base to trimming and J lost 2 bases, with 13 bases between them. The germline CDR1 and CDR2 sequences are SGDLS and YYNGEE. For the CDR3, the DNA is TGTGCCAGCAGCGTAACCCCCGGGGAGCCCTACGAGCAGTACTTC. It translates to CASSVTPGEPYEQYF.

The count of this clone is one. V and J are TRBV7-9 and TRBJ1-4, with 10 positions matching TRBD1. The CDR3 is 14 amino acids. Germline V gives CDR1 SEHNR, CDR2 FQNEAQ (reference sequence). V was pared by 4 bases and J by 6 bases, with 2 bases of the junction left unmatched. The CDR3 here is CASSSDRGYEKLFF. CDR3 sequence (DNA): TGTGCCAGCAGCTCGGACAGGGGGTATGAAAAACTGTTTTTT.

This clone was seen at least ten times. The chain links TRBV5-1 to TRBJ2-7, with D perhaps matching TRBD2 (6 bases). Germline assignment: CDR1 SGHRS and CDR2 YFSETQ. The CDR3 consists of 13 residues. V was pared by 3 bases and J by 4 bases, with 11 bases between. The CDR3 sequence: CASSWGDGYEQYF. DNA of the CDR3: TGCGCCAGCAGCTGGGGGGACGGGTACGAGCAGTACTTC.

The CDR3 loop is CASRDTGTSGRYEQFF. Here the CDR3 DNA reads TGTGCCAGCAGAGATACCGGGACTAGCGGGAGGTATGAGCAGTTCTTC. The gene calls are TRBV7-9 and TRBJ2-1, with TRBD2 matching 15 bases. Trimming cost V 6 bases and J 8 bases; bases outside gene matches: 8. Germline-derived CDR1 and CDR2 are SEHNR and FQNEAQ (reference sequence). CDR3 length: 16 amino acids.

The V and J genes are TRBV4-2 and TRBJ1-3; a possible D gene is TRBD1 (6 bases). The V end lost 0 bases, the J end lost 0 bases, and 21 bases lay between the germline ends. The germline CDR1 and CDR2 sequences are LGHNA and YNFKEQ. The CDR3 is 20 amino acids. CDR3 in amino acids: CASSQDRDLRGKLSGNTIYF. The DNA of the CDR3 is TGTGCCAGCAGCCAAGATAGGGACCTTAGGGGGAAACTCTCTGGAAACACCATATATTTT.

The chain couples TRBV30 to TRBJ2-1; TRBD2 agrees at 13 bases. V was clipped by 8 bases and J by 10 bases; unmatched bases: 11. The CDR3 is 14 residues long. Germline CDR1 reads GTSNPN; CDR2 reads SVGIG (reference sequence). The CDR3 protein is CARLAGGPELEQFF. Written as DNA, the CDR3 is TGTGCCAGACTAGCGGGAGGCCCAGAGTTGGAGCAGTTCTTC. The full variable domain, in which reference TRBV30 and TRBJ2-1 provide the parts outside the CDR3, is SQTIHQWPATLVQPVGSPLSLECTVEGTSNPNLYWYRQAAGRGLQLLFYSVGIGQISSEVPQNLSASRPQDRQFILSSKKLLLSDSGFYLCARLAGGPELEQFFGPGTRLTVL.

J is TRBJ1-3 and V is TRBV28; the D is unclear. V lost 7 bases to trimming and J lost 0 bases, with 4 bases between them. The CDR3 has 12 residues. Germline V gene sequence: CDR1 MDHEN, CDR2 SYDVKM. The CDR3 DNA reads as TGTGCCAGCACTAACTCTGGAAACACCATATATTTT. This sequence encodes CASTNSGNTIYF.

This clone was seen only once. The rearrangement joins TRBV28 to TRBJ2-3, with 8 bases fitting TRBD1. V was clipped by 6 bases and J by 0 bases; unmatched bases: 2. The germline CDR1 and CDR2 sequences are MDHEN and SYDVKM. The CDR3 covers 14 residues. CDR3 nucleotides: TGTGCCAGCAGATGGGACAGGAGCACAGATACGCAGTATTTT. Protein product: CASRWDRSTDTQYF.

The chain recombines TRBV7-2 with TRBJ2-5; perhaps TRBD2 as D (6 bases). Trimming removed 0 bases at V and 4 bases at J, with 12 bases between. The CDR3 loop spans 15 amino acids. Germline V lookup: CDR1 SGHTA, CDR2 FQGNSA. CDR3 sequence: CASSLAERRGETQYF. The CDR3 DNA is TGTGCCAGCAGCTTAGCCGAGAGGAGGGGAGAGACCCAGTACTTC. Full variable domain (rest looked up from reference TRBV7-2 and TRBJ2-5): GAGVSQSPSNKVTEKGKDVELRCDPISGHTALYWYRQSLGQGLEFLIYFQGNSAPDKSGLPSDRFSAERTGGSVSTLTIQRTQQEDSAVYLCASSLAERRGETQYFGPGTRLLVL.

This chain connects TRBV2 to TRBJ1-1, with D possibly being TRBD1 (5 bases). CDR3 length equals 10 residues. V was trimmed by 4 bases and J by 10 bases, leaving 7 bases between them. Looked up from germline, CDR1 is SNHLY and CDR2 is FYNNEI. CDR3 region: CASSAGRAFF. For the CDR3, the DNA is TGTGCCAGCAGTGCAGGGAGAGCTTTCTTT.

The gene calls are TRBV14 and TRBJ2-5; 9 nucleotides line up with TRBD1. Germline V gene data show CDR1 as SGHDN and CDR2 as FVKESK. V lost 4 bases to trimming and J lost 2 bases; unmatched junction nucleotides: 5. CDR3 size: 15 residues. The CDR3 region is CASSRWGTGQETQYF. Here the CDR3 DNA reads TGTGCCAGCAGCCGTTGGGGGACAGGGCAAGAGACCCAGTACTTC.

This chain joins TRBV10-3 and TRBJ2-1; D uncertain. CDR1 ENHRY and CDR2 SYGVKD come from the germline V gene. CDR3 length equals 13 residues. The V end lost 7 bases, the J end lost 10 bases, and 17 bases lay between the germline ends. The CDR3 sequence: CAIKGRDIGEQFF. The CDR3 coding sequence is TGTGCCATCAAGGGTCGTGATATAGGGGAGCAGTTCTTC.

This clone was seen more than once but under ten times. The CDR3 loop reads CASSLADEQYF. The CDR3 DNA follows: TGCGCCAGCAGCTTGGCGGACGAGCAGTACTTC. This rearrangement joins TRBV5-1 to TRBJ2-7, with D uncertain. Trimming stripped 0 bases from V and 5 bases from J, with 3 bases between. Germline-derived CDR1 and CDR2 are SGHRS and YFSETQ. The CDR3 extends over 11 amino acids.

This chain joins TRBV2 and TRBJ1-2; possibly TRBD1 for D (5 bases). CDR1 is SNHLY, CDR2 FYNNEI, per germline. The CDR3 loop spans 12 amino acids. V lost 9 bases and J lost 0, with 8 bases in between. The CDR3 is CARGRTNYGYTF. In DNA form, the CDR3 reads TGTGCCAGGGGACGCACTAACTATGGCTACACCTTC.

The V and J genes are TRBV9 and TRBJ2-5, with D possibly matching TRBD1 (6 bases). CDR1 is SGDLS and CDR2 is YYNGEE in the germline V gene. The CDR3 has 17 amino acids. V shed 0 bases and J shed 5 bases, with 20 bases lying between them. CDR3 sequence: CASSVGFTPGRGETQYF. For the CDR3, the DNA is TGTGCCAGCAGCGTAGGATTTACTCCGGGTAGGGGGGAGACCCAGTACTTC.

CDR3 coding DNA: TGTGCCAGCAGTTTTAGCGGGACACAAGAGACCCAGTACTTC. Encoded protein: CASSFSGTQETQYF. The chain combines TRBV7-2 with TRBJ2-5; 8 bases align to TRBD2. The ends lost 6 bases at V and 2 bases at J; junction bases unmatched: 5. CDR1 is SGHTA, CDR2 FQGNSA, per germline. The CDR3 spans 14 residues.

This clone turned up a few times. The V call is TRBV19, the J call TRBJ1-2; the D is unclear. Germline CDR1 is LNHDA and CDR2 is SQIVND (reference sequence). Trimming pared 5 bases from V and 5 bases from J, leaving 9 bases between. This CDR3 region has 12 residues. The CDR3 DNA reads TGTGCCAGTAGTGTGTCGGAGTATGGCTACACCTTC. Translating it yields CASSVSEYGYTF.

In this sample, this clone turned up once. V gene TRBV10-3 combines with J gene TRBJ1-1; D is perhaps TRBD1 (6 bases). Between the trimmed V and J ends, which lost 7 bases and 0 bases, there was a span of 12 bases. This CDR3 is 14 amino acids long. Per germline, CDR1 ENHRY and CDR2 SYGVKD. The CDR3 DNA is TGTGCCATCAAGGGGGACATATTGAACACTGAAGCTTTCTTT. It encodes CAIKGDILNTEAFF.

This clone was observed at least ten times. The chain links TRBV5-1 to TRBJ2-7, with 12 bases fitting TRBD2. V was pared by 2 bases and J by 6 bases, with 9 bases of the junction left unmatched. CDR1 and CDR2 (germline): SGHRS, YFSETQ. There are 16 residues in the CDR3. DNA of the CDR3: TGCGCCAGCAGCTTTGGGTCTAGCGGGAGGGCCTCCGAGCAGTACTTC. Translated, it gives CASSFGSSGRASEQYF.

This rearrangement joins TRBV5-5 to TRBJ2-7, with 7 bases identical to TRBD2. The ends lost 4 bases at V and 1 base at J; junction bases unmatched: 5. The CDR3 spans 14 residues. Germline CDR1 and CDR2: SGHKS and YYEKEE (reference sequence). The CDR3 region is CASSGRDGSYEQYF. CDR3 bases: TGTGCCAGCAGCGGGAGGGACGGATCCTACGAGCAGTACTTC.

This clone was recorded only once. V gene TRBV19 combines with J gene TRBJ1-1; D is undetermined. Trimming shortened V by 7 bases and J by 1 base, and 10 bases separated the two germline ends. This CDR3 region has 13 residues. CDR1 and CDR2 (germline): LNHDA, SQIVND (reference sequence). The DNA for the CDR3 is TGTGCCAGTATGGCGGGGAGGAACACTGAAGCTTTCTTT. Amino acids: CASMAGRNTEAFF.